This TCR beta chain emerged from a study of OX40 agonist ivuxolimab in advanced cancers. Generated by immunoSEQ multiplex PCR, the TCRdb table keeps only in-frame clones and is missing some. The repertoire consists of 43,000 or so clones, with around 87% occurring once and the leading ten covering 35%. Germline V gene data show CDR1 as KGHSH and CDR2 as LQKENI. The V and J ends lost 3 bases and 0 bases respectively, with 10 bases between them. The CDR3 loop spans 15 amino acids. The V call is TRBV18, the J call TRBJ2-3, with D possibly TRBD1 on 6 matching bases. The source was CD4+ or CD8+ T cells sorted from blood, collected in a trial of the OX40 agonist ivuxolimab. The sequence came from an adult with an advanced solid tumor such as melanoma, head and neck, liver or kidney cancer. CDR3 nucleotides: TGTGCCAGCTCACCCCCGGGACATAGCACAGATACGCAGTATTTT. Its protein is CASSPPGHSTDTQYF. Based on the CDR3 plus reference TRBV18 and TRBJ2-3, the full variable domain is NAGVMQNPRHLVRRRGQEARLRCSPMKGHSHVYWYRQLPEEGLKFMVYLQKENIIDESGMPKERFSAEFPKEGPSILRIQQVVRGDSAAYFCASSPPGHSTDTQYFGPGTRLTVL.